Following are 22 T cell receptor beta chains from one sample sequenced in a study of T cells after yellow fever vaccination. Using its own MiXCR run on the 5' RACE reads, TCRdb lists one record per CDR3 protein. This table has roughly 120,000 distinct CDR3 sequences, around 8.6% appearing once. The sequencing here drew on CD8+ T cells sorted from PBMCs, taken 45 days after the yellow fever booster vaccination. All receptors derive from a young man who received the YFV17D yellow fever vaccine.

This clonotype was counted a few times. V and J are TRBV10-2 and TRBJ2-6, with D possibly called TRBD1 or TRBD2 (5 bases each). Germline CDR1 WSHSY, CDR2 SAAADI. The CDR3 totals 15 residues. The V end was cut by 2 bases, the J end by 3 bases, with 8 bases between. The CDR3 sequence: CASSEMGVGANVLTF. In DNA form, the CDR3 reads TGCGCCAGCAGTGAGATGGGGGTTGGGGCCAACGTCCTGACTTTC.

This clonotype was seen at least ten times. This chain uses TRBV30 with TRBJ2-7; D not resolved. Germline loops: CDR1 GTSNPN, CDR2 SVGIG (reference sequence). The CDR3 covers 13 residues. Trimming cost V 3 bases and J 4 bases, with 13 bases left between them. The CDR3 region is CAWSSPVGYEQYF. The CDR3 DNA is TGTGCCTGGAGCTCCCCGGTAGGGTACGAGCAGTACTTC.

This clonotype was recorded at least ten times. The rearrangement uses TRBV7-2 and TRBJ2-7; 9 bases agree with TRBD2. This CDR3 spans 14 amino acids. Germline CDR1 SGHTA, CDR2 FQGNSA. V was clipped by 1 base and J by 4 bases; unmatched bases: 2. The chain's CDR3 is CASSLGLAGYEQYF. The CDR3, as DNA: TGTGCCAGCAGCTTAGGGCTAGCGGGGTACGAGCAGTACTTC.

This clonotype was seen only a few times. The chain joins TRBV7-6 to TRBJ2-1; D remains ambiguous. The V and J ends lost 1 base and 5 bases respectively, with 9 bases between them. Germline values: CDR1 SGHVS, CDR2 FNYEAQ. The CDR3 runs to 14 residues. The CDR3 sequence is CASSLGDIHNEQFF. In DNA form, the CDR3 reads TGTGCCAGCAGCTTAGGAGACATCCACAATGAGCAGTTCTTC.

In this sample, this clonotype turned up many times. V usage is TRBV12-3 or TRBV12-4 and J usage is TRBJ2-3; 8 bases fit TRBD1. V lost 6 bases and J lost 2; bases outside the gene matches: 4. This CDR3 is built from 14 residues. The CDR3 protein is CASSRDRHTDTQYF. CDR3 in DNA: TGTGCCAGCAGCAGGGACAGGCACACAGATACGCAGTATTTT.

This clonotype has just a few counts. The chain couples TRBV5-5 to TRBJ1-6; no clear D gene. The CDR3 consists of 14 residues. Germline assignment: CDR1 SGHKS and CDR2 YYEKEE (reference sequence). V dropped 3 bases and J dropped 8 bases, with 12 bases sitting between them. The CDR3 DNA follows: TGTGCCAGCAGCTGGTTCGGGGATGATTCACCCCTCCACTTT. This gives the protein CASSWFGDDSPLHF.

This clonotype was observed at least ten times. This rearrangement joins TRBV12-3 or TRBV12-4 to TRBJ2-2; D not resolved. V was cut by 3 bases and J by 4 bases, with 6 bases left in between. The CDR3 spans 13 residues. This chain's CDR3 is CASSFVSTGELFF. DNA for the CDR3: TGTGCCAGCAGTTTTGTCAGCACCGGGGAGCTGTTTTTT.

This clonotype was recorded a few times. This chain links TRBV11-2 with TRBJ2-7; a possible D gene is TRBD2 (6 bases). The CDR3 has 14 amino acids. The germline gives CDR1 SGHAT, CDR2 FQNNGV. Trimming left V 5 bases short and J 4 bases short, with 15 bases between. CDR3 coding DNA: TGTGCCAGCAGCGCGGCACGGGAGTTTTACGAGCAGTACTTC. It is translated as CASSAAREFYEQYF.

This clonotype was seen more than once but under ten times. This chain joins TRBV7-8 and TRBJ2-5; possible D gene TRBD1, 5 bases. The V end was cut by 3 bases, the J end by 5 bases, with 25 bases between. This CDR3 is built from 18 residues. Germline V lookup: CDR1 SGHVS, CDR2 FQNEAQ. CDR3 region: CASSFFAAIGAIFETQYF. The DNA for the CDR3 is TGTGCCAGCAGCTTTTTTGCAGCGATAGGGGCCATTTTTGAGACCCAGTACTTC.

This clonotype was seen ten or more times. The gene calls are TRBV7-9 and TRBJ2-7, with D maybe TRBD1 (7 bases). Trimming cost V 5 bases and J 2 bases, with 16 bases left between them. CDR3 length: 15 amino acids. The germline V gene has CDR1 SEHNR and CDR2 FQNEAQ (reference sequence). The CDR3 sequence: CASSPDRDSPYEQYF. In DNA, the CDR3 is TGTGCCAGCAGCCCTGACAGGGACTCTCCCTACGAGCAGTACTTC.

There are many counts of this clonotype. The germline gene is not matched at one end of the junction; a read error may be the cause. The rearrangement joins TRBV20-1 to TRBJ1-3; perhaps TRBD1 as D (5 bases). The germline gives CDR1 DFQATT, CDR2 SNEGSKA (reference sequence). CDR3 length: 11 amino acids. The CDR3 region has the DNA TGCAGTGCTACGGAGGGGCTGGGAGATTTTTTT. Translating gives CSATEGLGDFF.

This clonotype was counted ten times or more. This chain joins TRBV19 and TRBJ2-7; possible D gene TRBD2, 6 bases. Germline V gene sequence: CDR1 LNHDA, CDR2 SQIVND (reference sequence). Trimming pared 6 bases from V and 6 bases from J, leaving 18 bases between. This CDR3 comprises 14 residues. CDR3 DNA sequence: TGTGCCAGTAGGACCAACTTACTAGCTTTCGAGCAGTACTTC. Protein sequence: CASRTNLLAFEQYF.

There are many counts of this clonotype. V is TRBV18 and J is TRBJ2-7; 7 positions agree with TRBD1. Germline values: CDR1 KGHSH, CDR2 LQKENI. The CDR3 is made up of 14 amino acids. The J segment lost 3 bases and the V segment lost 5 bases, leaving 7 bases of the junction unmatched. The CDR3 nucleotides read TGTGCCAGCTCAAGGGGACAGACAGGCTACGAGCAGTACTTC. This encodes CASSRGQTGYEQYF.

The chain couples TRBV20-1 to TRBJ2-1, with D maybe TRBD1 (5 bases). V lost 0 bases and J lost 5, with 14 bases in between. Germline CDR1 DFQATT, CDR2 SNEGSKA (reference sequence). The CDR3 consists of 15 residues. This CDR3 is CSARDAGHKHNEQFF. The CDR3 coding sequence is TGCAGTGCTAGAGATGCAGGACATAAGCACAATGAGCAGTTCTTC.

This clonotype was seen a few times. This sequence joins TRBV5-1 and TRBJ2-7; a weak D match, TRBD2 (6 bases). The CDR3 is 15 residues long. The germline gives CDR1 SGHRS, CDR2 YFSETQ. V dropped 0 bases and J dropped 0 bases, with 10 bases sitting between them. DNA of the CDR3: TGCGCCAGCAGCTTGGAGGAGGGCGTCTCCTACGAGCAGTACTTC. This sequence encodes CASSLEEGVSYEQYF. Together with reference TRBV5-1 and TRBJ2-7, the CDR3 gives the full variable domain: KAGVTQTPRYLIKTRGQQVTLSCSPISGHRSVSWYQQTPGQGLQFLFEYFSETQRNKGNFPGRFSGRQFSNSRSEMNVSTLELGDSALYLCASSLEEGVSYEQYFGPGTRLTVT.

In its sample, this clonotype was seen a few times. The chain has TRBV5-1 and TRBJ2-1, with 8 bases matching TRBD2. The CDR3 is 16 residues long. The J segment lost 2 bases and the V segment lost 6 bases, leaving 10 bases of the junction unmatched. Germline-derived CDR1 and CDR2 are SGHRS and YFSETQ. The CDR3 region is CASTPRGGGTYNEQFF. Written as DNA, the CDR3 is TGCGCCAGCACCCCTCGGGGGGGGGGGACCTACAATGAGCAGTTCTTC.

This clonotype occurred a few times. This chain uses TRBV5-1 with TRBJ2-7; TRBD2 matches 10 bases. The CDR3 covers 15 residues. V gave up 0 bases and J gave up 6 bases; unmatched junction bases: 6. Per germline, CDR1 SGHRS and CDR2 YFSETQ. The CDR3 here is CASSLDSSGRLEQYF. In DNA, the CDR3 is TGCGCCAGCAGCTTGGATAGTAGCGGGAGGCTCGAGCAGTACTTC.

The V gene is TRBV12-3 or TRBV12-4, the J gene TRBJ2-7, with D unresolved. V was trimmed by 6 bases and J by 5 bases, leaving 17 bases between them. The CDR3 runs to 14 residues. Written as DNA, the CDR3 is TGTGCCAGCAGGCCGGACGGCCTGGCGCACGAGCAGTACTTC. Translated: CASRPDGLAHEQYF.

This clonotype was found many times. The chain joins TRBV6-5 to TRBJ2-7; no definite D call. This CDR3 region has 11 residues. Deletions cut 2 bases from V and 7 bases from J, with 6 bases between. CDR1 is MNHEY, CDR2 SVGAGI, per germline. The CDR3 nucleotides are TGTGCCAGCAGTTACAAGAATGAGCAGTACTTC. Translation gives CASSYKNEQYF.

This clonotype has at least ten counts. This chain links TRBV29-1 with TRBJ2-1; 12 bases map to TRBD2. Germline lookup yields CDR1 SQVTM and CDR2 ANQGSEA. The CDR3 is 16 residues long. Trimming cost V 3 bases and J 3 bases; bases outside gene matches: 6. The CDR3 DNA follows: TGCAGCGTTGAGTCTAGCGGGAGGGCCCTCTACAATGAGCAGTTCTTC. Its protein is CSVESSGRALYNEQFF.

The gene calls are TRBV5-6 and TRBJ2-3; 9 bases fit TRBD1. Germline assignment: CDR1 SGHDT and CDR2 YYEEEE. The length of the CDR3 is 13 residues. The J segment lost 4 bases and the V segment lost 5 bases, leaving 2 bases of the junction unmatched. The CDR3 nucleotides read TGTGCCAGCAGTGGGACAGGGTCAGATACGCAGTATTTT. Protein sequence: CASSGTGSDTQYF. Variable domain in full (rest from reference TRBV5-6 and TRBJ2-3): DAGVTQSPTHLIKTRGQQVTLRCSPKSGHDTVSWYQQALGQGPQFIFQYYEEEERQRGNFPDRFSGHQFPNYSSELNVNALLLGDSALYLCASSGTGSDTQYFGPGTRLTVL.

About this clonotype: A much larger clone differs by one base, so this may be a read error. This chain uses TRBV29-1 with TRBJ2-7; 8 bases line up with TRBD2. The germline CDR1 and CDR2 sequences are SQVTM and ANQGSEA. The CDR3 loop spans 13 amino acids. Here the CDR3 reads CIVVLAGGYEQYF. The CDR3 DNA reads TGCATCGTTGTATTGGCGGGGGGCTACGAGCAGTACTTC.